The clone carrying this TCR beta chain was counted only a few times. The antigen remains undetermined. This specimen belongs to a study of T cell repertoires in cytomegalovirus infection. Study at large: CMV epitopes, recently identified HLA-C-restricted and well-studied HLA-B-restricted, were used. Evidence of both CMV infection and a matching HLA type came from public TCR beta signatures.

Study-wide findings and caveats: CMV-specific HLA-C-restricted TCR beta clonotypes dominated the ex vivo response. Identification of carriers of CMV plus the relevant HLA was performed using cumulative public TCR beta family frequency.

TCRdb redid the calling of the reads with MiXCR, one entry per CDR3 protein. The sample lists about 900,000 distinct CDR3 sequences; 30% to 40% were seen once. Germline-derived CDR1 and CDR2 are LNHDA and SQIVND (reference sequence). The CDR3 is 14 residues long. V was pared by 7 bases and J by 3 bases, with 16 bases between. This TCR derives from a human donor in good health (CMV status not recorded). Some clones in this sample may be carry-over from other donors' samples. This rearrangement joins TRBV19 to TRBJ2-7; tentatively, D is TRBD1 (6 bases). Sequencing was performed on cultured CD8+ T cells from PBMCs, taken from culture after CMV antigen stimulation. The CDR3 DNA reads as TGTGCCAGTACCCCCGGGACAAATGTCTACGAGCAGTACTTC. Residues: CASTPGTNVYEQYF.